The clone carrying this T cell receptor (beta chain) has only one observation. Its antigen is not known. The protocol was immunoSEQ multiplex PCR, while the TCRdb copy is restricted to in-frame clones and leaves out a portion. The sample includes about 62,000 clones, 79% of them seen just once. This entry comes from a study of OX40 agonist ivuxolimab in advanced cancers. Study outcomes and limitations: At 0.1 to 3.0 mg/kg and by week 6, clonal expansion occurred in CD4+ and CD8+ blood T cells.

CDR1 is SGHTA and CDR2 is FQGTGA in the germline V gene. Trimming stripped 5 bases from V and 1 base from J, with 12 bases between. The CDR3 has 15 residues. Sequencing was performed on CD4+ or CD8+ T cells sorted from blood, taken in a trial of the OX40 agonist ivuxolimab. This sequence originates from an adult with an advanced solid tumor such as melanoma, head and neck, liver or kidney cancer. The J gene is TRBJ2-1, the V gene TRBV7-3; possible D gene TRBD2, 5 bases. The CDR3 DNA sequence: TGTGCCAGCAGCCCTTCGGGCGGGTCCTACAATGAGCAGTTCTTC. This translates into CASSPSGGSYNEQFF.